The rows below give T cell receptor beta chains drawn from one sample of a study of cytomegalovirus exposure and HLA in healthy donors. Clones were read by immunoSEQ multiplex PCR, and TCRdb kept only the in-frame ones, dropping some. The data contain 150,000 to 200,000 clones, roughly 80% of them singletons. The sequenced sample was PBMCs. These TCRs come from a woman in her 30s in good health and CMV-seronegative. The conserved cysteine and the conserved F or W are not part of the CDR3 here. Each record gives: V gene, CDR3 protein.

TRBV7-6,ASSLGDGYEQY
TRBV28,ASSFEGLNEKLF
TRBV29-1,SVAQGANYGYT
TRBV30,AWSALGGREETQY
TRBV6-5,ASTRTGGTYEQY
TRBV28,ASSSPGQINSPLH
TRBV27,ASSSGVENTGELF
TRBV19,ASSRVTEAF
TRBV19,ASSQRGEGGELF
TRBV15,ATSRTDTNYGYT
TRBV9,ASSAWGQEQF
TRBV28,ASSYPSGNEQF
TRBV7-3,ASSPTRSYNEQF
TRBV29-1,SVEGSGTEAF
TRBV27,ASSLHRGPYEQY
TRBV5-1,ASSLEGTASEQY
TRBV29-1,SVSREPGQDYNEQF
TRBV10-3,AIKGTSEGPDTQY
TRBV7-3,ASSLRAGGTEAF
TRBV5-1,ASSLKTQDKNYGYT
TRBV15,ATSRDKASGNEQF
TRBV7-9,ASSSGQLNQPQH
TRBV2,ASSGTGRPYEQY
TRBV7-9,ASSPTAGGTAEAF
TRBV28,ASKTGGANVLT
TRBV30,ASVTGTGRSYEQY
TRBV7-8,ASSSRLTSPDADTQY
TRBV19,ASRAGVGPQH
TRBV9,ASSASLTSGGRTDTQY
TRBV27,ASSHPQGAGGYT
TRBV25-1,ASSGPRERALH
TRBV7-2,ASSRDRIAEKLF
TRBV10-3,AIRLGQQETQY
TRBV2,ASSEIGLRTDTQY
TRBV7-6,ASSPGLAGGLEQY
TRBV10-3,AISEYRALLEQY
TRBV25-1,ASSDRTDSTNEKLF
TRBV2,ASSLQGNTEAF
TRBV13,ASSKLAGGPSYNEQF
TRBV7-2,ASSGATGNSPLH
TRBV5-1,ASSLIAQGNTEAF
TRBV7-9,ASSTGQGGDTEAF
TRBV21-1,ASSKQDTQY
TRBV30,ASRQGASYGYT
TRBV28,ASSAQGAIYEQY